These 3 T cell receptor beta chains share one sample of origin, sequenced in a study of cytomegalovirus exposure and HLA in healthy donors. Measured with immunoSEQ multiplex PCR; TCRdb has only the in-frame clones, and not every one. The sample contains 130,000 to 150,000 clones, about 91% of which appear only once. The sequenced sample consisted of PBMCs. Receptors originate from a woman between 18 and 29 years old in good health and CMV-seropositive.

The chain has TRBV5-1 and TRBJ1-3; a possible D gene is TRBD1 (6 bases). The V gene's germline CDR1 is SGHRS and CDR2 YFSETQ. The CDR3 has 16 amino acids. V lost 3 bases to trimming and J lost 0 bases, with 13 bases between them. The CDR3 loop is CASSSTGAYSGNTIYF. CDR3 nucleotide sequence: TGCGCCAGCAGCTCGACAGGTGCTTACTCTGGAAACACCATATATTTT.

The chain recombines TRBV5-4 with TRBJ2-1, with TRBD1 matching 9 bases. The CDR3 length is 15 residues. Germline CDR1 and CDR2: SGHNT and YYREEE (reference sequence). Trimming removed 4 bases from V and 5 bases from J; junction bases left unmatched: 7. The CDR3 protein is CASSAGTGTHNEQFF. The CDR3 DNA sequence: TGTGCCAGCAGCGCCGGGACAGGGACTCACAATGAGCAGTTCTTC.

The chain combines TRBV27 with TRBJ2-5, with 9 bases fitting TRBD2. Germline CDR1 is MNHEY and CDR2 is SMNVEV (reference sequence). The CDR3 length is 16 residues. The trim removed 0 bases at V and 3 bases at J, leaving 5 bases unmatched. CDR3 loop: CASSLSLAGLKETQYF. The CDR3 nucleotides are TGTGCCAGCAGTTTATCGCTAGCGGGGCTTAAAGAGACCCAGTACTTC.